Listed here are 24 T cell receptor beta chains from one sample, sequenced in a study of blood T cell repertoires in COVID-19. Using immunoSEQ multiplex PCR, the repertoire was profiled, and TCRdb retains in-frame clones only, with some absent. Altogether 150,000 or so clones are present, over 75% being singletons, with the ten largest covering about an eighth. Sequencing used peripheral blood. The receptors were gathered from a man between 18 and 29 years old with COVID-19, enrolled during active disease.

Points on this clone: Mismatch with germline at one junction end may stem from a read error. The V call is TRBV19, the J call TRBJ1-4; D not resolved. The CDR3 has 12 residues. CDR1 LNHDA and CDR2 SQIVND come from the germline V gene (reference sequence). DNA for the CDR3: TGTGCCAGTAGCCCCCTGGCGGAAAAACTGCTTTTT. This codes for CASSPLAEKLLF.

The chain's CDR3 is CASSWFGLTGRGTQYF. CDR3 in DNA: TGTGCCAGCAGTTGGTTCGGATTGACAGGGCGCGGGACCCAGTACTTC. The V call is TRBV6-2 or TRBV6-3, the J call TRBJ2-5, with 7 bases that match TRBD1. The length of the CDR3 is 16 residues. Per the germline V gene, CDR1 is MNHEY and CDR2 is SVGEGT. V shed 4 bases and J 7 bases; nucleotides not matched to a gene: 15.

This clone appeared once. Here the CDR3 reads CASSPIGLAGQNEQFF. The CDR3 DNA is TGTGCCAGCTCACCAATCGGACTAGCGGGACAAAATGAGCAGTTCTTC. J is TRBJ2-1 and V is TRBV18, with 12 bases matching TRBD2. The germline V gene has CDR1 KGHSH and CDR2 LQKENI. The CDR3 is 16 amino acids. The V segment lost 2 bases and the J segment 7 bases; nucleotides outside the gene matches: 6.

The chain employs TRBV5-6 and TRBJ1-2; D is possibly TRBD1 (5 bases). CDR3 size: 14 residues. Germline-derived CDR1 and CDR2 are SGHDT and YYEEEE. The germline V and J ends were trimmed by 0 bases and 2 bases, with 8 bases remaining between them. CDR3 coding DNA: TGTGCCAGCAGCTTGGGACAGAACAACTATGGCTACACCTTC. Residues: CASSLGQNNYGYTF.

The rearrangement uses TRBV6-2 or TRBV6-3 and TRBJ1-2; no firm D call. Per the germline V gene, CDR1 is MNHEY and CDR2 is SVGEGT. Trimming cost V 7 bases and J 4 bases, with 16 bases left between them. There are 14 residues in the CDR3. CDR3 loop: CASTPVEGRYGYTF. DNA of the CDR3: TGTGCCAGCACCCCCGTGGAGGGCCGCTATGGCTACACCTTC.

This clone was detected a few times. The chain combines TRBV15 with TRBJ2-1; TRBD2 aligns across 11 bases. With 0 bases clipped from V and 2 bases from J, the junction kept 3 bases outside the gene matches. CDR3 length: 17 amino acids. Germline-derived CDR1 and CDR2 are LNHNV and YYDKDF (reference sequence). The CDR3 bases are TGTGCCACCAGCAGAGAAAGTAGCGGGAGGGCCTACAATGAGCAGTTCTTC. Its translation is CATSRESSGRAYNEQFF.

The CDR3 nucleotides read TGTGCCAGCAGTGATATAGGGGGCGGTGAAGCTTTCTTT. Translation: CASSDIGGGEAFF. The chain uses TRBV6-4 and TRBJ1-1; TRBD1 agrees at 7 bases. The CDR3 covers 13 residues. V lost 3 bases to trimming and J lost 7 bases; unmatched junction nucleotides: 5. Germline V gives CDR1 MRHNA, CDR2 SNTAGT.

The rearrangement links TRBV6-2 or TRBV6-3 to TRBJ1-5, with TRBD1 as a possible D gene (5 bases). V lost 2 bases and J 0 bases, leaving 20 bases between the germline ends. This CDR3 contains 19 residues. Germline V gene data show CDR1 as MNHEY and CDR2 as SVGEGT. The CDR3 is CASSYRGNYPLYSNQPQHF. The CDR3 region has the DNA TGTGCCAGCAGTTACCGGGGGAACTACCCTCTCTATAGCAATCAGCCCCAGCATTTT.

The chain couples TRBV15 to TRBJ2-7, with 8 positions matching TRBD2. The ends lost 1 base at V and 4 bases at J; junction bases unmatched: 6. Germline loops: CDR1 LNHNV, CDR2 YYDKDF (reference sequence). CDR3 length: 15 amino acids. The CDR3 loop reads CATSRATGGTYEQYF. For the CDR3, the DNA is TGTGCCACCAGCAGAGCCACGGGAGGGACGTACGAGCAGTACTTC.

The chain employs TRBV11-2 and TRBJ1-1, with 8 nucleotides matching TRBD1. V was clipped by 5 bases and J by 3 bases; unmatched bases: 5. The germline gives CDR1 SGHAT, CDR2 FQNNGV. The CDR3 contains 14 residues. CDR3 sequence (DNA): TGTGCCAGCAGCCGGACAGGGACTGACACTGAAGCTTTCTTT. It is translated as CASSRTGTDTEAFF. The whole variable domain, remainder taken from reference TRBV11-2 and TRBJ1-1, is EAGVAQSPRYKIIEKRQSVAFWCNPISGHATLYWYQQILGQGPKLLIQFQNNGVVDDSQLPKDRFSAERLKGVDSTLKIQPAKLEDSAVYLCASSRTGTDTEAFFGQGTRLTVV.

The chain is built from TRBV7-6 and TRBJ2-1; maybe TRBD2 (6 bases). This CDR3 is built from 16 residues. V was cut by 3 bases and J by 0 bases, with 12 bases left in between. CDR1 and CDR2 (germline): SGHVS, FNYEAQ. CDR3 sequence reads: CASSFERASSYNEQFF. The CDR3 region has the DNA TGTGCCAGCAGCTTTGAGCGGGCTAGCTCCTACAATGAGCAGTTCTTC.

The rearrangement links TRBV28 to TRBJ2-2; TRBD1 matches at 7 bases. Trimming removed 11 bases from V and 6 bases from J; junction bases left unmatched: 9. The germline V gene encodes CDR1 MDHEN and CDR2 SYDVKM. The length of the CDR3 is 13 residues. The CDR3 DNA follows: TGTGCCTGCCAACAGGGGTGGGCCGGGGAGCTGTTTTTT. This sequence encodes CACQQGWAGELFF.

The CDR3: CASSSTGTGLRKLFF. DNA for the CDR3: TGTGCCAGCAGCTCTACCGGGACAGGGTTAAGAAAACTGTTTTTT. This chain uses TRBV7-8 with TRBJ1-4; TRBD1 aligns across 9 bases. CDR1 and CDR2 (germline): SGHVS, FQNEAQ. The CDR3 spans 15 residues. V lost 4 bases and J lost 10; bases outside the gene matches: 10.

The rearrangement links TRBV4-1 to TRBJ1-4; D not resolved. This CDR3 is 13 amino acids long. Per the germline V gene, CDR1 is MGHRA and CDR2 is YSYEKL. Trimming stripped 3 bases from V and 8 bases from J, with 10 bases between. The DNA of the CDR3 is TGCGCCAGCAGCCATTTAGGCGGGGAAAAACTGTTTTTT. Residues: CASSHLGGEKLFF.

This rearrangement joins TRBV11-3 to TRBJ2-1; D possibly corresponds to TRBD1 (7 bases). Trimming took off 5 bases at V and 9 bases at J, with 11 bases between the two ends. Germline-derived CDR1 and CDR2 are SGHNT and YENEEA. There are 12 residues in the CDR3. CDR3 region: CASSQGGLEQFF. CDR3 nucleotides: TGTGCCAGCAGCCAGGGGGGTCTTGAGCAGTTCTTC.

The chain has TRBV6-5 and TRBJ2-7, with TRBD1 matching 9 bases. Germline CDR1 MNHEY, CDR2 SVGAGI. The junction had 1 base not matched to a gene; V was cut back by 8 bases and J by 2 bases. This CDR3 has 12 residues. CDR3 sequence (DNA): TGTGCCAGCCGGGACAGGGCCTACGAGCAGTACTTC. Its protein product is CASRDRAYEQYF.

J is TRBJ1-4 and V is TRBV5-4, with TRBD1 identical over 8 bases. J lost 6 bases, V lost 0 bases, and 1 base had no gene match. The CDR3 loop spans 14 amino acids. Germline values: CDR1 SGHNT, CDR2 YYREEE (reference sequence). The CDR3 loop reads CASSLGTGYEKLFF. Written as DNA, the CDR3 is TGTGCCAGCAGCTTGGGGACAGGGTATGAAAAACTGTTTTTT.

The rearrangement joins TRBV28 to TRBJ2-5, with D perhaps TRBD1 (5 bases). The V gene lost 6 bases and the J gene lost 0 bases, with 17 bases spanning the gap. The CDR3 consists of 16 residues. From germline, CDR1 is MDHEN and CDR2 SYDVKM. CDR3 sequence reads: CASRRFGRQNQETQYF. CDR3 bases: TGTGCCAGCAGGCGGTTCGGGCGACAGAACCAAGAGACCCAGTACTTC. Combining the CDR3 with reference TRBV28 and TRBJ2-5 gives the whole variable domain DVKVTQSSRYLVKRTGEKVFLECVQDMDHENMFWYRQDPGLGLRLIYFSYDVKMKEKGDIPEGYSVSREKKERFSLILESASTNQTSMYLCASRRFGRQNQETQYFGPGTRLLVL.

The V call is TRBV4-3, the J call TRBJ2-1; D is perhaps TRBD2 (6 bases). Germline V lookup: CDR1 LGHNA, CDR2 YSLEER. V lost 3 bases, J lost 4 bases, and 16 bases lay in between. CDR3 size: 16 residues. The CDR3 loop is CASSHLLAAEYNEQFF. CDR3 in DNA: TGCGCCAGCAGCCATTTACTAGCTGCAGAGTACAATGAGCAGTTCTTC.

This sequence joins TRBV19 and TRBJ2-1, with TRBD2 matching 12 bases. Germline loops: CDR1 LNHDA, CDR2 SQIVND (reference sequence). CDR3 length: 17 amino acids. Trimming took 7 bases from V and 2 from J; bases not matched to a gene: 9. Here the CDR3 reads CASTPGTSGLTYNEQFF. DNA of the CDR3: TGTGCCAGTACTCCTGGGACTAGCGGGTTGACCTACAATGAGCAGTTCTTC.

The V gene is TRBV19, the J gene TRBJ1-1; tentatively, D is TRBD1 (5 bases). CDR1 is LNHDA and CDR2 is SQIVND in the germline V gene (reference sequence). The CDR3 runs 15 residues. V was pared by 3 bases and J by 3 bases, with 14 bases between. As DNA, the CDR3 is TGTGCCAGTAGTATTGACTGGGGGGGAGACACTGAAGCTTTCTTT. This encodes CASSIDWGGDTEAFF.

V and J are TRBV9 and TRBJ2-7; maybe TRBD2 (5 bases). This CDR3 is built from 14 residues. Germline lookup yields CDR1 SGDLS and CDR2 YYNGEE. The V and J ends lost 0 bases and 4 bases respectively, with 11 bases between them. CDR3 loop: CASSVAGREYEQYF. The CDR3, as DNA: TGTGCCAGCAGCGTAGCGGGTAGGGAGTACGAGCAGTACTTC.

The genes are TRBV13 and TRBJ2-5; perhaps TRBD2 as D (6 bases). Trimming took off 5 bases at V and 5 bases at J, with 9 bases between the two ends. CDR1 is PRHDT, CDR2 FYEKMQ, per germline (reference sequence). This CDR3 has 12 residues. The chain's CDR3 is CASSRGRETQYF. The CDR3, as DNA: TGTGCCAGCAGCCGTGGGAGGGAGACCCAGTACTTC.

This chain connects TRBV28 to TRBJ2-7; 9 bases agree with TRBD1. CDR1 and CDR2 from the germline V gene are MDHEN and SYDVKM. The CDR3 contains 14 residues. Trimming at V came to 5 bases and at J to 4 bases, leaving 6 bases not matched to a gene. CDR3 DNA sequence: TGTGCCAGCAGTCCAACAGGGGGCGTTTACGAGCAGTACTTC. Its protein is CASSPTGGVYEQYF.